This TCR beta chain is from a study of response to subunit inactivated influenza vaccine. TCRdb re-analysed the RT-PCR reads in MiXCR, keeping a single row per CDR3 protein. The repertoire holds 400,000 to 550,000 distinct CDR3 sequences, with around 25% as singletons. On this clonotype: Its antigen is still unknown.

Germline V gives CDR1 LGHNA, CDR2 YSLEER. The CDR3 is 16 amino acids. Losses at the gene ends were 0 bases for V and 10 bases for J; bases not matched to a gene: 7. Study findings and constraints: A suggestion made by the authors is that each seasonal influenza vaccination recruits few new T cells.

The chain carries TRBV4-3 and TRBJ2-3; TRBD2 matches 13 bases. The starting material was CD4+ T cells sorted from PBMCs, obtained 4 to 6 days after vaccination. This sequence originates from a man in his forties or fifties who received an inactivated influenza vaccine. Written as DNA, the CDR3 is TGCGCCAGCAGCCAAGATGCACTAGCGGGAGGGGGTGCGCAGTATTTT. It is translated as CASSQDALAGGGAQYF.